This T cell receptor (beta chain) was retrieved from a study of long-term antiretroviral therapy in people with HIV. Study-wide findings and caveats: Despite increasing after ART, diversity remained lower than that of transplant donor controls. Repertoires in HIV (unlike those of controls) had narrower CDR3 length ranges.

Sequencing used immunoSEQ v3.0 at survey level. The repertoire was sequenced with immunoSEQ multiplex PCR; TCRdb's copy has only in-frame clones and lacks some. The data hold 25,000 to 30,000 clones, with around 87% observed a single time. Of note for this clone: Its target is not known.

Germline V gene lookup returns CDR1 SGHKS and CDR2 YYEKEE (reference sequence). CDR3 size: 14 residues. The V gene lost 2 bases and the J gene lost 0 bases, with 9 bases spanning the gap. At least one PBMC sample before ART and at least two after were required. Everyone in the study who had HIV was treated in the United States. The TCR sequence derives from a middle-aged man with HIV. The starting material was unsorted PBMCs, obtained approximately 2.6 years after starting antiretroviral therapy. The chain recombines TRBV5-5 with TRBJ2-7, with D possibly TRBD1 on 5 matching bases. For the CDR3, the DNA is TGTGCCAGCAGCTTAAGGACAAACTCCTACGAGCAGTACTTC. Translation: CASSLRTNSYEQYF.